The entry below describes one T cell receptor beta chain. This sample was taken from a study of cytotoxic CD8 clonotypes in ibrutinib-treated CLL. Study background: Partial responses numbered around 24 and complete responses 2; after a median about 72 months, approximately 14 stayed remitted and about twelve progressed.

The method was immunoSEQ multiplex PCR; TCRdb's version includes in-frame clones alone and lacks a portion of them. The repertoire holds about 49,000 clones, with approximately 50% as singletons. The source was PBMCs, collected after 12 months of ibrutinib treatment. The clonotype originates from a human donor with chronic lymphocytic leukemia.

The CDR3 DNA follows: TGTGCCAGCAGCTTACAGAATATGAACACTGAAGCTTTCTTT. Protein product: CASSLQNMNTEAFF. The rearrangement uses TRBV7-2 and TRBJ1-1, with unresolved D. Germline V gives CDR1 SGHTA, CDR2 FQGNSA. The CDR3 is made up of 14 amino acids. Trimming cost V 2 bases and J 0 bases, with 7 bases left between them.